A selection of T cell receptor beta chains follows, all from one sample in a study of shared clonotypes between healthy human individuals. Libraries were prepared by immunoSEQ multiplex PCR; TCRdb keeps only in-frame clonotypes and omits some of them. Of 2 million to 2.5 million clones listed, about 90% are singletons. Sample: naive CD4+ T cells from PBMCs. The source is a man aged 18-30 years in good health. Some clones in this sample may be carry-over from other donors' samples. The CDR3 runs from the conserved cysteine through the conserved F or W. A D gene is named only where the DNA matches it firmly. For some rows the clone size is stated as once, few or many, or as a class when expanded; others skip it.

clone size	V gene	J gene	D gene	CDR3 DNA	CDR3 protein
once	TRBV11-2	TRBJ2-5	-	TGTGCCAGCTCAATAGATCGGGGGGAGACCCAGTACTTC	CASSIDRGETQYF
-	TRBV7-9	TRBJ2-1	-	TGTGCCAGCAGCTCGATCTCCATTAGCGGTAACTCCTACAATGAGCAGTTCTTC	CASSSISISGNSYNEQFF
-	TRBV13	TRBJ2-1	TRBD1	TGTGCCAGCAGTGTAACAGGGGGCGCATCCCCCTACAATGAGCAGTTCTTC	CASSVTGGASPYNEQFF
-	TRBV5-4	TRBJ2-1	TRBD2	TGTGCGAGCGGGGCCGTTGGCAATGAGCAGTTCTTC	CASGAVGNEQFF
-	TRBV18	TRBJ2-5	-	TGTGCCAGCTCACCACCGTCCAGGCAAAAAGAGACCCAGTACTTC	CASSPPSRQKETQYF
few	TRBV27	TRBJ2-7	TRBD1	TGTGCCAGCAGTCCCCGGACAGGGGGCGCGGTGCAGTACTTC	CASSPRTGGAVQYF
-	TRBV11-2	TRBJ2-1	-	TGTGCCAGCAGCTTAGGCCGACGGGGCTCCCTTTACAATGAGCAGTTCTTC	CASSLGRRGSLYNEQFF
once	TRBV2	TRBJ2-5	TRBD1	TGTGCCAGCAGGGGACAAGGGGGCCATCAAGAGACCCAGTACTTC	CASRGQGGHQETQYF
-	TRBV6-6	TRBJ1-2	-	TGTGCCAGCAGGGAGGCTGGGGGGAACTATGGCTACACCTTC	CASREAGGNYGYTF
-	TRBV4-3	TRBJ2-5	-	TGCGCCAGCAGCCAAGACTACGGACTATTTGAGACCCAGTACTTC	CASSQDYGLFETQYF
-	TRBV5-1	TRBJ2-7	TRBD1	TGCGCCAGCAGCTATACACCGGGACAGGGGGATTCTTACGAGCAGTACTTC	CASSYTPGQGDSYEQYF
-	TRBV9	TRBJ1-2	TRBD1	TGTGCCAGCAGCTCGCAAGGGGGACAGAACTATGGCTACACCTTC	CASSSQGGQNYGYTF
-	TRBV7-8	TRBJ1-1	-	TGTGCCAGCAGCCCACGCTCCGGGACTGCTACGAACACTGAAGCTTTCTTT	CASSPRSGTATNTEAFF
-	TRBV5-1	TRBJ2-7	TRBD1	TGCGCCAGCAGCCTGACAGGGGGAATGTACGAGCAGTACTTC	CASSLTGGMYEQYF
-	TRBV4-1	TRBJ1-5	-	TGCGCCAGTTCGATTAGCCCGGGGGTTGACCAGCCCCAGCATTTT	CASSISPGVDQPQHF
-	TRBV5-1	TRBJ2-2	-	TGCGCCAGCAGCTTGGCCGTAGGGGAGGCCGGGGAGCTGTTTTTT	CASSLAVGEAGELFF
-	TRBV10-3	TRBJ1-4	TRBD1	TGTGCCATCAGTGATAAGCCGGGACAGCAGGGGGAAAAACTGTTTTTT	CAISDKPGQQGEKLFF
-	TRBV7-2	TRBJ2-3	-	TGTGCCAGCAGCTCACACGGGACGTTTAGTGCAGATACGCAGTATTTT	CASSSHGTFSADTQYF
-	TRBV6-4	TRBJ2-2	TRBD2	TGTGCCAGCAGTTCAGGACTAGCGGGAAGAACGGGCGCCGGGGAGCTGTTTTTT	CASSSGLAGRTGAGELFF
-	TRBV12-2	TRBJ2-7	-	TGTGCAAGTCTCCGGAACTACGAGCAGTACTTC	CASLRNYEQYF
-	TRBV5-1	TRBJ1-1	-	TGCGCCAAATGCAGGGGACACATACAGATGAACACTGAAGCTTTCTTT	CAKCRGHIQMNTEAFF
-	TRBV2	TRBJ1-4	-	TGTGCCAGCAGTGAAGAACGCTCTAGGGAAAAACTGTTTTTT	CASSEERSREKLFF
-	TRBV7-6	TRBJ1-1	TRBD1	TGTGCCAGCAGCTCCTCGGGCGGGACAGGGGTGGGCACTGAAGCTTTCTTT	CASSSSGGTGVGTEAFF
-	TRBV6-5	TRBJ2-3	TRBD2	TGTGCCAGCAGTCGCGGGACTAGCGGCACAGATACGCAGTATTTT	CASSRGTSGTDTQYF
-	TRBV6-4	TRBJ1-2	-	TGTGCCAGCAGTGACTTCCAGGGGCGCGGCTACACCTTC	CASSDFQGRGYTF
-	TRBV30	TRBJ2-7	-	TGTGCCTGGAGTGTCGTCCAAGGTCGGCAGTACTTC	CAWSVVQGRQYF